This T cell receptor (beta chain) comes out of a study of blood T cell repertoires in COVID-19 (dated by TCRdb to about 2020). Turning to the overall study: Collaborator samples came from the United States, Italy and Spain and covered acute and convalescent phases of COVID-19. Subjects who had been exposed to COVID-19, were actively infected with it, or had recovered from it provided the deeply sampled blood TCRbeta repertoires that made up the dataset. The samples were drawn from two sources: the first 160 participants of the ongoing ImmuneRACE study, and 1,000 to 1,500 subjects contributed by 6 global collaborators. Where available, HLA class I and class II types were obtained from metadata supplied by the sample provider rather than from assay-based typing. Sample metadata almost always included a de-identified subject ID, COVID-19 status, age in years and sex. The material from the prospective study consisted of cDNA or gDNA derived from T cells, B-cell-depleted T cells, or PBMCs. The repertoires were released in a freely available public database meant as a resource for research on the immune response to SARS-CoV-2. General conclusions and limits of the study: The amount of clinical and demographic metadata varied by source and participant and was provided uncurated.

As to this clone: No cognate antigen has been identified for it. No base quality information exists; no much larger clone differs at one position.

TCRbeta CDR3 regions were amplified from genomic DNA using the immunoSEQ Assay, a bias-controlled multiplex PCR. The authors' analysis ran thus. Nucleated cell counts per sample were estimated from amplification of reference gene primers within the assay. Sequence reads were collapsed and filtered to measure the absolute abundance of every unique TCRbeta CDR3 rearrangement. For each sample, productive Simpson clonality was calculated by taking the square root of Simpson's diversity index across productive rearrangements. Imported from immuneACCESS, the table was reduced by TCRdb to in-frame sequences with V and J called. These copies leave out some clones; in studies compared against another copy, an unresolved V gene accounts for under half, and the cause of the remainder is not known. The D gene and trimming were derived from the DNA, and the V and J assignments and clone size from that table. This sample lists roughly 69,000 clones; about nine tenths were detected once. 6.6% of the sample belongs to the ten largest clones.

Collaborating institutions collected whole blood in K2EDTA tubes following their own protocols. Collaborator samples were shipped for TCRbeta analysis as frozen whole blood, isolated PBMCs, or DNA extracted from either sample type. The CDR3 has 14 amino acids, counting the end cysteine and phenylalanine. Just CDR3 DNA is preserved here, 42 bases in frame from base 1. CDR1 and CDR2 are read off the germline V gene as SGHTA and FQGNSA. Trimming at the junction amounts to 5 bases on V and 2 bases on J, and the germline ends lie 13 bases apart. The sequencing sample was made of peripheral blood. Rearrangement joined TRBV7-2 to TRBJ2-7; perhaps TRBD1 is the D gene, with 7 bases matching. The TCR was taken from a middle-aged man with active COVID-19. The sequenced DNA: TGTGCCAGCAGCGCCTTCAGGGGGGCCTACGAGCAGTACTTC. Translated, it reads CASSAFRGAYEQYF.